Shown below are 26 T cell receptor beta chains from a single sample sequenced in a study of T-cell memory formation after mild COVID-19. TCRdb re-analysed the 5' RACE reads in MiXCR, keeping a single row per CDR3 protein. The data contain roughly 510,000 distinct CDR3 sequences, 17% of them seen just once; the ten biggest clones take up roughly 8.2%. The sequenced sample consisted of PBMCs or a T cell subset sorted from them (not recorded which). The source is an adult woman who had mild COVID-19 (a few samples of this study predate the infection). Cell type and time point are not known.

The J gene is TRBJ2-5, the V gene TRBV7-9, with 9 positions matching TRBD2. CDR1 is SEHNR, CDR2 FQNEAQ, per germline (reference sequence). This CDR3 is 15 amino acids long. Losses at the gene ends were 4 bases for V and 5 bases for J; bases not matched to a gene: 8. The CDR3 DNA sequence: TGTGCCAGCAGCTCCTTAGCGGGAGACGGGGAGACCCAGTACTTC. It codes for CASSSLAGDGETQYF. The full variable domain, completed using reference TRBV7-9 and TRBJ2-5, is DTGVSQNPRHKITKRGQNVTFRCDPISEHNRLYWYRQTLGQGPEFLTYFQNEAQLEKSRLLSDRFSAERPKGSFSTLEIQRTEQGDSAMYLCASSSLAGDGETQYFGPGTRLLVL.

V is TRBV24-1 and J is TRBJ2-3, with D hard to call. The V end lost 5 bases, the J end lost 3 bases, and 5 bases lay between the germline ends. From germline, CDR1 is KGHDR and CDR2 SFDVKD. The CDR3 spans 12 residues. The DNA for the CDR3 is TGTGCCACCAGTGTTGGTACAGATACGCAGTATTTT. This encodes CATSVGTDTQYF.

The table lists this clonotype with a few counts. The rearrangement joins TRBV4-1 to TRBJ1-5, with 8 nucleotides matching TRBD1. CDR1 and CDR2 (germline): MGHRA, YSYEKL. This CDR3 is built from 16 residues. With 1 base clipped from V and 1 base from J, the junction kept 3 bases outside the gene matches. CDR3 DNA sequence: TGCGCCAGCAGCCAAGGACAGGGGATGAGCAATCAGCCCCAGCATTTT. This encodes CASSQGQGMSNQPQHF.

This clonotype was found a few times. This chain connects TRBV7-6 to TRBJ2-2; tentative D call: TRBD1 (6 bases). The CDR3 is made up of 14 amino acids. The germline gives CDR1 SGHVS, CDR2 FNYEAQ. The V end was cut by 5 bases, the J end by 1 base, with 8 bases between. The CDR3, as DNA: TGTGCCAGCAGCCAGACAGGGAACACCGGGGAGCTGTTTTTT. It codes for CASSQTGNTGELFF.

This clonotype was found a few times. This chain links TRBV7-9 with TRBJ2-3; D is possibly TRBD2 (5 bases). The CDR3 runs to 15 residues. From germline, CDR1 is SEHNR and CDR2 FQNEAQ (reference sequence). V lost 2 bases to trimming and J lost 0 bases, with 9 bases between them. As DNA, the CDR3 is TGTGCCAGCAGCTTACGGCGCGGGAGCACAGATACGCAGTATTTT. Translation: CASSLRRGSTDTQYF.

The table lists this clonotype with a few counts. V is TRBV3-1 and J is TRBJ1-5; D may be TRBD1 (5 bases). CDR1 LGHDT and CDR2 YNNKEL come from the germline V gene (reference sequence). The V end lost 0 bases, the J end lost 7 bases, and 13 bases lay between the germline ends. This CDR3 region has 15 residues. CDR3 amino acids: CASSQDRSRGQPQHF. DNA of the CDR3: TGTGCCAGCAGCCAAGACCGGTCACGGGGCCAGCCCCAGCATTTT.

In DNA, the CDR3 is TGTGCCAGCAGTGAAGTCAGCAGGGGAAGCTCGCGTGGCTACACCTTC. Residues: CASSEVSRGSSRGYTF. This chain connects TRBV2 to TRBJ1-2; TRBD1 might be the D (6 bases). Germline values: CDR1 SNHLY, CDR2 FYNNEI. The CDR3 contains 16 residues. Deletions cut 1 base from V and 7 bases from J, with 19 bases between.

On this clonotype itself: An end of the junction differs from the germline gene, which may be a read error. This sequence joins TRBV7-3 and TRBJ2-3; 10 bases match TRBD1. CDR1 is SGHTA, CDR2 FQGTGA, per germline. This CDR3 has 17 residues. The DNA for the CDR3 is TGTGCCAGCAGCTTAGGGACAGGGGCCCCCCGCACGGATACGCAGTATTTT. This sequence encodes CASSLGTGAPRTDTQYF.

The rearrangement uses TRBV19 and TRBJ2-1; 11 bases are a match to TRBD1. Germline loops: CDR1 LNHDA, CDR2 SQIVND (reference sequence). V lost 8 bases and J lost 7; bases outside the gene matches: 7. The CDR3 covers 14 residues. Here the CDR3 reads CASRGGQGANEQFF. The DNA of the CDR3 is TGTGCCAGTCGTGGAGGACAGGGGGCTAATGAGCAGTTCTTC.

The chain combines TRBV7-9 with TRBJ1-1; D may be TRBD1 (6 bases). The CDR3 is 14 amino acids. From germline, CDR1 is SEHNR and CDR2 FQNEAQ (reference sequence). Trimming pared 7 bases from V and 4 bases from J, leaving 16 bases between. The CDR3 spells CASTHREGGTEAFF. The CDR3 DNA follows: TGTGCCAGCACCCACAGGGAGGGTGGCACTGAAGCTTTCTTT.

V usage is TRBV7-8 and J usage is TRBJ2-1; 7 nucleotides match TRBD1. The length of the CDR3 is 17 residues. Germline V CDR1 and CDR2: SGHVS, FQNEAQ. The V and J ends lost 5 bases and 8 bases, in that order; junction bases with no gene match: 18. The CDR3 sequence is CASSHKTGRGLGDEQFF. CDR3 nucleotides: TGTGCCAGCAGCCATAAGACAGGGCGAGGGTTAGGGGATGAGCAGTTCTTC.

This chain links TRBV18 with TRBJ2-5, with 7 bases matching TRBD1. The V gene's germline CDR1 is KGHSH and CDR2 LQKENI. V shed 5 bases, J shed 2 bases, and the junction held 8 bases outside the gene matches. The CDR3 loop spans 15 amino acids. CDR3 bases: TGTGCCAGCTCAACCTATGCAGGGGGTCAAGAGACCCAGTACTTC. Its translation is CASSTYAGGQETQYF.

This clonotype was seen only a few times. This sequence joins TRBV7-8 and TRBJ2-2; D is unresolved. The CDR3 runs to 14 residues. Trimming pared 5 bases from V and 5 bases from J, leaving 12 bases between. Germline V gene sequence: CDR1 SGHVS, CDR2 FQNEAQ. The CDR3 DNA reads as TGTGCCAGCAGCCTCGGTACCCCGACCGGGGAGCTGTTTTTT. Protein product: CASSLGTPTGELFF.

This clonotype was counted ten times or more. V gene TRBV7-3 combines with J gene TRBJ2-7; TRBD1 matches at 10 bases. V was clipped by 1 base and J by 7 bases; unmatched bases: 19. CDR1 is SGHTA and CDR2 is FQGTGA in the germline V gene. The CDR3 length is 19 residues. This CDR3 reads CASSLIGWTRDRGGMEQYF. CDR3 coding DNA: TGTGCCAGCAGCTTAATCGGTTGGACCCGGGACAGGGGAGGCATGGAGCAGTACTTC.

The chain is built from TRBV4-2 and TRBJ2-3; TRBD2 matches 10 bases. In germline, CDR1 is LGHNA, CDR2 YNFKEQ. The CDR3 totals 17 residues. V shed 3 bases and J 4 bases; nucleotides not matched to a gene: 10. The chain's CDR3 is CASSHQRLAGASDTQYF. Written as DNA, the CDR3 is TGTGCCAGCAGCCACCAACGGCTAGCGGGAGCTTCAGATACGCAGTATTTT.

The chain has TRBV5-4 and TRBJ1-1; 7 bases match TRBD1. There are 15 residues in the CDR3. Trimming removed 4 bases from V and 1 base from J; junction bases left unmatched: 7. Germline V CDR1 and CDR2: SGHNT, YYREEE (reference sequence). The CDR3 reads CASSRDSYSNTEAFF. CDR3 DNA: TGTGCCAGCAGCCGGGACAGTTATTCGAACACTGAAGCTTTCTTT.

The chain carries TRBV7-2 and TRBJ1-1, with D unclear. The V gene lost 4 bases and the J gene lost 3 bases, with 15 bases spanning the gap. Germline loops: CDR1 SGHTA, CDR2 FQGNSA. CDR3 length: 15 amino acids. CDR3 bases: TGTGCCAGCAGCTCCGGGCTTTTCCGATACACTGAAGCTTTCTTT. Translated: CASSSGLFRYTEAFF.

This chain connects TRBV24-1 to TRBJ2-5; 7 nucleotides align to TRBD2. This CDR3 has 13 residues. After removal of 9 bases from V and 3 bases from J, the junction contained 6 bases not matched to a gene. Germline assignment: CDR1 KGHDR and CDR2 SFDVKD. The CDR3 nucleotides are TGTGCCACCGCCGAGCTAGCGGAAGAGACCCAGTACTTC. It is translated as CATAELAEETQYF.

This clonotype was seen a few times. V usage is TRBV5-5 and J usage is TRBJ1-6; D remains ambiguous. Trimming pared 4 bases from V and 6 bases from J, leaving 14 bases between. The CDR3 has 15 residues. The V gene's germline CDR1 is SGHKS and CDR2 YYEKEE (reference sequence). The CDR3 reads CASSTQVGSNSPLHF. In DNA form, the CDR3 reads TGTGCCAGCAGCACTCAAGTAGGGAGTAATTCACCCCTCCACTTT.

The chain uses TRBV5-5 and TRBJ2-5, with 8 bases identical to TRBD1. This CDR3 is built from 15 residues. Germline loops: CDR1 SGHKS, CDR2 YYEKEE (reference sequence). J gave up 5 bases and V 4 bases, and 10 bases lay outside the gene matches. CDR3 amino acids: CASSPGQGITETQYF. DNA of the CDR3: TGTGCCAGCAGCCCCGGACAGGGAATCACGGAGACCCAGTACTTC.

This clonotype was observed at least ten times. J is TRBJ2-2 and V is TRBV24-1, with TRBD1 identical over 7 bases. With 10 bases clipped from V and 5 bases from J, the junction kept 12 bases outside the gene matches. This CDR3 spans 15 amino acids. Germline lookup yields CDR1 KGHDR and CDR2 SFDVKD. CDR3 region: CATESDRVGTGELFF. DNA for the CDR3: TGTGCCACGGAAAGTGACAGGGTGGGGACCGGGGAGCTGTTTTTT.

CDR3 loop: CASSLGGSTCYF. The CDR3, as DNA: TGCGCCAGCAGCTTGGGTGGCAGCACGTGTTATTTT. The chain has TRBV5-1 and TRBJ2-3; D gene ambiguous. The ends were cut back, 0 bases at V and 15 bases at J, with 14 bases in the middle. The CDR3 length is 12 residues. CDR1 and CDR2 from the germline V gene are SGHRS and YFSETQ.

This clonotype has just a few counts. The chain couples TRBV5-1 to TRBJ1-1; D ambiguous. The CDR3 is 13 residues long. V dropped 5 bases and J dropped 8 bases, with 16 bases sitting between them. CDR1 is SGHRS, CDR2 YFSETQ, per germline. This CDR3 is CASRAVVDGEAFF. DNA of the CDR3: TGCGCCAGCAGGGCAGTGGTGGACGGCGAAGCTTTCTTT.

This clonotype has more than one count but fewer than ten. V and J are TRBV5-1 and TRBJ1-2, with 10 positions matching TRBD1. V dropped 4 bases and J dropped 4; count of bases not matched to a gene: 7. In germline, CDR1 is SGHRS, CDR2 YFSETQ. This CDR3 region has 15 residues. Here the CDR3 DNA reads TGCGCCAGCAGCCCAGGGACAGGGGCCGTCTATGGCTACACCTTC. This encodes CASSPGTGAVYGYTF.

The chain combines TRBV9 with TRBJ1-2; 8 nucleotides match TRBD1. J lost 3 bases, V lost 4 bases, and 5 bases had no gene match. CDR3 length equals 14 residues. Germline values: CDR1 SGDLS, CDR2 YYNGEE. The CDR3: CASSPTDRDYGYTF. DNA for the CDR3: TGTGCCAGCAGCCCCACGGACAGGGACTATGGCTACACCTTC.

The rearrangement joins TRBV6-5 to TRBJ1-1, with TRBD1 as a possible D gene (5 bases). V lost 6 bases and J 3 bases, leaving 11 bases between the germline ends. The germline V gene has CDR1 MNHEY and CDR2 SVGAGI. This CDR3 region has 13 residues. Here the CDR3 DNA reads TGTGCCAGCAGGATACGGGGGTACACTGAAGCTTTCTTT. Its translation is CASRIRGYTEAFF.